This T cell receptor beta chain was documented in a study of shared clonotypes between healthy human individuals. Study-wide points: Memory subsets generally showed smaller estimated richness than naive subsets did.

200 to 250 ng DNA, tens of thousands of T cell genomes, went into each sorted-subset replicate PCR. The protocol was immunoSEQ multiplex PCR, while the TCRdb copy is restricted to in-frame clones and leaves out a portion. Of roughly 1 million clones listed, around 76% are singletons. Points on this clone: The antigen is undetermined.

The CDR3 is 16 amino acids. Germline assignment: CDR1 GTSNPN and CDR2 SVGIG (reference sequence). J was trimmed by 4 bases and V by 0 bases; bases with no gene match: 6. The donors, healthy adults who were HIV-negative, had experienced no recent acute infections or vaccinations. Subsets obtained from CD4+ cells comprised CD45RA+ naive and CD45RA-negative memory cells. The clonotype comes from a man younger than 35 in good health. The sequenced sample was memory CD4+ T cells sorted from blood. Indicated subset: CD45RA-negative fraction. This chain connects TRBV30 to TRBJ2-1; 10 positions agree with TRBD2. The CDR3, as DNA: TGTGCCTGGAGTGTACCCAAAGCGGGGGGGTACAATGAGCAGTTCTTC. Encoded protein: CAWSVPKAGGYNEQFF.